This entry lists 2 T cell receptor beta chains sequenced from one sample in a study of CXCR3-negative and CXCR3-positive naive CD8 T cells. 5' RACE with UMI labels generated the TRB cDNA libraries. From the 5' RACE reads, TCRdb lists one entry per CDR3 protein and no DNA. This table lists about 58,000 distinct CDR3 sequences. Sequenced: naive CXCR3- CD8+ T cells from blood. Subset meaning: CD45RO-CCR7+CD27+CD95- naive CD8+ T cells lacking CXCR3 (TNR3-). These receptors all stem from a human donor in good health. Some clones in this sample may be carry-over from other donors' samples.

The rearrangement joins TRBV7-9 to TRBJ2-1; the TCRdb call, TRBD2, lacks DNA for checking. In germline, CDR1 is SEHNR, CDR2 FQNEAQ (reference sequence). The CDR3 contains 20 residues. The CDR3 sequence: CASSLKRGGLAGGPPDEQFF.

The V gene is TRBV12-5, the J gene TRBJ2-7; there is no DNA to check the TCRdb D call of TRBD2. Germline V lookup: CDR1 LGHNT, CDR2 FRNRAP. This CDR3 region has 13 residues. The CDR3 loop is CASALAGDYEQYF.